The next 19 T cell receptor beta chains were all read from a single sample in a study of CD49a tissue-resident CD8 T cells in human skin. Data came from immunoSEQ multiplex PCR; TCRdb stores just in-frame clones and leaves some out. Here the sample spans over a thousand clones, 60% to 70% being singletons. The sequencing input was CLA- CD8+ effector memory T cells sorted from blood. These receptors were taken from a human donor in good health.

This clone was observed once. The rearrangement uses TRBV25-1 and TRBJ2-3; D remains ambiguous. This CDR3 comprises 12 residues. In germline, CDR1 is MGHDK, CDR2 SYGVNS. Trimming removed 4 bases from V and 3 bases from J, with 5 bases in between. CDR3 region: CASSVSTDTQYF. CDR3 in DNA: TGTGCCAGCAGTGTCTCGACAGATACGCAGTATTTT.

V gene TRBV4-1 combines with J gene TRBJ1-1; D is undetermined. The CDR3 has 14 amino acids. Trimming shortened V by 0 bases and J by 1 base, and 6 bases separated the two germline ends. Germline CDR1 reads MGHRA; CDR2 reads YSYEKL. The CDR3 spells CASSQDTTNTEAFF. The CDR3 DNA sequence: TGCGCCAGCAGCCAAGATACTACGAACACTGAAGCTTTCTTT.

The chain employs TRBV6-1 and TRBJ2-3; 9 bases line up with TRBD2. V trimming: 1 base; J trimming: 6 bases; junction bases outside the gene matches: 8. Germline CDR1 is MNHNS and CDR2 is SASEGT. This CDR3 spans 16 amino acids. CDR3 bases: TGTGCCAGCAGTGAAGAGGGTAGCGGGAGTCTGGATACGCAGTATTTT. As protein: CASSEEGSGSLDTQYF.

This clone ranks as large. V gene TRBV2 combines with J gene TRBJ2-7, with TRBD2 matching over 9 bases. Germline trimming cut 7 bases from V and 0 bases from J; bases unmatched to any gene: 7. Germline V gives CDR1 SNHLY, CDR2 FYNNEI. This CDR3 has 15 amino acids. The CDR3 sequence: CASTLTSGLSYEQYF. The CDR3 region has the DNA TGTGCCAGCACCCTTACTAGCGGGCTCTCCTACGAGCAGTACTTC. Full variable domain (missing parts from reference TRBV2 and TRBJ2-7): EPEVTQTPSHQVTQMGQEVILRCVPISNHLYFYWYRQILGQKVEFLVSFYNNEISEKSEIFDDQFSVERPDGSNFTLKIRSTKLEDSAMYFCASTLTSGLSYEQYFGPGTRLTVT.

In this sample, this clone turned up a few times. The genes are TRBV6-4 and TRBJ1-5, with D unclear. The germline V gene has CDR1 MRHNA and CDR2 SNTAGT. V was clipped by 4 bases and J by 8 bases, with 12 bases between them. This CDR3 is 13 amino acids long. DNA for the CDR3: TGTGCCAGCAGTGCCACAGCCGTAGAGCCCCAGCATTTT. As protein: CASSATAVEPQHF.

V usage is TRBV6-5 and J usage is TRBJ2-7; 9 bases line up with TRBD1. The CDR3 is made up of 13 amino acids. Germline V CDR1 and CDR2: MNHEY, SVGAGI. The ends lost 8 bases at V and 2 bases at J; junction bases unmatched: 4. Here the CDR3 reads CASGDREAYEQYF. The CDR3 nucleotides read TGTGCCAGCGGGGACAGGGAGGCCTACGAGCAGTACTTC.

This clone was observed a single time. This chain uses TRBV5-1 with TRBJ1-6, with D tentatively TRBD1 (6 bases). In germline, CDR1 is SGHRS, CDR2 YFSETQ. V lost 4 bases and J 9 bases, leaving 11 bases between the germline ends. The length of the CDR3 is 13 residues. The DNA for the CDR3 is TGCGCCAGCAGCGGGGACATTAGTTCACCCCTCCACTTT. Amino acid sequence: CASSGDISSPLHF.

Judged by abundance, this clone is large (0.1 to 1%). The J gene is TRBJ1-2, the V gene TRBV5-4, with TRBD1 as a possible D gene (5 bases). CDR1 SGHNT and CDR2 YYREEE come from the germline V gene (reference sequence). V gave up 10 bases and J gave up 3 bases, with 19 bases separating them. The CDR3 runs to 14 residues. The DNA of the CDR3 is TGTGCCTCCAACGTCCTGGGAGGGGACTATGGCTACACCTTC. Its protein product is CASNVLGGDYGYTF.

The V call is TRBV30, the J call TRBJ1-5; 8 nucleotides match TRBD1. V lost 4 bases, J lost 6 bases, and 5 bases stayed unmatched. Per the germline V gene, CDR1 is GTSNPN and CDR2 is SVGIG (reference sequence). This CDR3 spans 13 amino acids. As DNA, the CDR3 is TGTGCCTGGACGACAGGGGACGGTCAGCCCCAGCATTTT. The encoded protein is CAWTTGDGQPQHF. Together with reference TRBV30 and TRBJ1-5, the CDR3 gives the full variable domain: SQTIHQWPATLVQPVGSPLSLECTVEGTSNPNLYWYRQAAGRGLQLLFYSVGIGQISSEVPQNLSASRPQDRQFILSSKKLLLSDSGFYLCAWTTGDGQPQHFGDGTRLSIL.

The chain is built from TRBV23-1 and TRBJ1-2; 7 positions match TRBD1. TRBV23-1 is known as an ORF, though its function is uncertain. V shed 1 base, J shed 2 bases, and the junction held 16 bases outside the gene matches. This CDR3 has 19 residues. The CDR3 region has the DNA TGCGCCAGCAGTCAATGCCCGGGTACAGGGGTGGTTGGGAACTATGGCTACACCTTC. Protein product: CASSQCPGTGVVGNYGYTF.

The chain has TRBV7-6 and TRBJ2-1; 10 bases map to TRBD2. V lost 5 bases, J lost 8 bases, and 12 bases stayed unmatched. CDR1 and CDR2 (germline): SGHVS, FNYEAQ. CDR3 length: 16 residues. CDR3 in DNA: TGTGCCAGCAGCCCGAGGACTAGCGGAGATGTGGATGAGCAGTTCTTC. Translated, it gives CASSPRTSGDVDEQFF.

This chain joins TRBV18 and TRBJ2-2; D is possibly TRBD2 (6 bases). The length of the CDR3 is 16 residues. V was clipped by 3 bases and J by 4 bases, with 15 bases between them. Germline CDR1 is KGHSH and CDR2 is LQKENI. CDR3: CASSPAGLGGTGELFF. DNA for the CDR3: TGTGCCAGCTCACCCGCGGGGTTGGGAGGCACCGGGGAGCTGTTTTTT.

This chain connects TRBV10-2 to TRBJ2-7; D uncertain. This CDR3 contains 17 residues. Looked up from germline, CDR1 is WSHSY and CDR2 is SAAADI. Trimming shortened V by 3 bases and J by 5 bases, and 23 bases separated the two germline ends. CDR3 in amino acids: CASSDPSGSPRPNEQYF. The DNA of the CDR3 is TGCGCCAGCAGTGATCCATCCGGGTCCCCGCGTCCCAACGAGCAGTACTTC.

The rearrangement uses TRBV5-5 and TRBJ1-2, with D perhaps TRBD1 (5 bases). The CDR3 runs 14 residues. In germline, CDR1 is SGHKS, CDR2 YYEKEE (reference sequence). V was shortened by 10 bases and J by 3 bases, with 19 bases between the two germline ends. CDR3 sequence (DNA): TGTGCCTCCAACGTCCTGGGAGGGGACTATGGCTACACCTTC. Translation gives CASNVLGGDYGYTF.

The chain uses TRBV6-4 and TRBJ2-3, with a weak D call TRBD2 (5 bases). Trimming pared 0 bases from V and 1 base from J, leaving 8 bases between. Germline-derived CDR1 and CDR2 are MRHNA and SNTAGT. This CDR3 contains 15 residues. CDR3 region: CASSDSIGGTDTQYF. The DNA of the CDR3 is TGTGCCAGCAGTGACTCGATCGGGGGCACAGATACGCAGTATTTT.

This clone was seen a handful of times. The genes are TRBV6-4 and TRBJ2-1, with 10 bases identical to TRBD2. Per the germline V gene, CDR1 is MRHNA and CDR2 is SNTAGT. The junction had 5 bases not matched to a gene; V was cut back by 4 bases and J by 5 bases. The CDR3 is 15 residues long. CDR3 DNA: TGTGCCAGCAGTGTCTCTAGCGGGAGTAACAATGAGCAGTTCTTC. Its protein product is CASSVSSGSNNEQFF.

The chain combines TRBV6-4 with TRBJ1-1; 7 bases are a match to TRBD1. Germline assignment: CDR1 MRHNA and CDR2 SNTAGT. After removal of 0 bases from V and 4 bases from J, the junction contained 11 bases not matched to a gene. CDR3 length equals 17 residues. The CDR3 DNA reads as TGTGCCAGCAGTGACTCGGGGTCGGACAGGATGGGCACTGAAGCTTTCTTT. Its protein product is CASSDSGSDRMGTEAFF.

The rearrangement uses TRBV4-2 and TRBJ2-3; TRBD2 matches 8 bases. Germline values: CDR1 LGHNA, CDR2 YNFKEQ. Trimming took 1 base from V and 3 from J; bases not matched to a gene: 6. CDR3 length: 16 amino acids. CDR3 in amino acids: CASSQADGGGTDTQYF. CDR3 nucleotide sequence: TGTGCCAGCAGCCAAGCTGACGGGGGGGGGACAGATACGCAGTATTTT.

V gene TRBV28 combines with J gene TRBJ1-2; 7 positions match TRBD1. V trimming: 5 bases; J trimming: 7 bases; junction bases outside the gene matches: 10. The CDR3 runs 14 residues. CDR1 and CDR2 from the germline V gene are MDHEN and SYDVKM. For the CDR3, the DNA is TGTGCCAGCAGTATAGACAGGGAATCGAGTGGCTACACCTTC. Translation gives CASSIDRESSGYTF.